This T cell receptor beta chain was obtained from a study of shared clonotypes between healthy human individuals. Study results and caveats: It was observed that around 5% of naive CD4 clonotypes were shared across a handful of donors.

On this clone: Its antigen is as yet unknown.

Original data processing: Owing to the provision of junction-only sequences devoid of quality scores by immunoSEQ, filtering differed. Produced via immunoSEQ multiplex PCR; TCRdb's table is partial and in-frame only. V, J and clone size are taken as reported in that table, and D and trimming were inferred from the DNA itself. Counted here are 400,000 or so clones, 95% to 97% occurring once; the ten biggest clones make up about 0.32%. The material sequenced was memory CD8+ T cells sorted from blood. Subset meaning: CD45RO+ cells pooled with CCR7-negative TemRA cells. The TCR was taken from a man aged 25 to 40 in good health.

CDR3: CASSLDRGGELFF. CDR3 DNA sequence: TGTGCCAGCAGCTTAGATCGGGGCGGGGAGCTGTTTTTT. This chain connects TRBV11-2 to TRBJ2-2; TRBD2 is a possible D gene (5 bases). The CDR3 length is 13 residues. Germline lookup yields CDR1 SGHAT and CDR2 FQNNGV. Trimming removed 0 bases from V and 7 bases from J, with 6 bases in between.